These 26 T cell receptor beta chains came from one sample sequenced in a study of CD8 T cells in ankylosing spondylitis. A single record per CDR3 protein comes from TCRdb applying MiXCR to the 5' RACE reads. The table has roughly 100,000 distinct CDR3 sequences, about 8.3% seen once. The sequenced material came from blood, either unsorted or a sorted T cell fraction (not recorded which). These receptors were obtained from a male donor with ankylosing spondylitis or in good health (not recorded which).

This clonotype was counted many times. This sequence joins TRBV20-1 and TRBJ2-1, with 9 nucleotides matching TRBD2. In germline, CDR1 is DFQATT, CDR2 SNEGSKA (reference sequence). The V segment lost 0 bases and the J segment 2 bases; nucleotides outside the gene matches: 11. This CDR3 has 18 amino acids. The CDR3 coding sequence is TGCAGTGCTAGAGATCCACCCAGCGGGGGGACCCCCTACAATGAGCAGTTCTTC. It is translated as CSARDPPSGGTPYNEQFF.

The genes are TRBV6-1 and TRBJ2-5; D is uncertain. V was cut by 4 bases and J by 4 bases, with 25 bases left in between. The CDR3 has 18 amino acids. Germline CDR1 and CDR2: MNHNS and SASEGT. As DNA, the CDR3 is TGTGCCAGCAGTGCCTCAAGGAAGATACCCGACCTAAGAGAGACCCAGTACTTC. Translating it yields CASSASRKIPDLRETQYF.

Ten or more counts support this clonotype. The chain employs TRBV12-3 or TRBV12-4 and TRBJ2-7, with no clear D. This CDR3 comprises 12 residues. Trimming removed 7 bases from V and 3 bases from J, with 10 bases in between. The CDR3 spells CASTSRVYEQYF. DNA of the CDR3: TGTGCCAGCACAAGTAGAGTCTACGAGCAGTACTTC.

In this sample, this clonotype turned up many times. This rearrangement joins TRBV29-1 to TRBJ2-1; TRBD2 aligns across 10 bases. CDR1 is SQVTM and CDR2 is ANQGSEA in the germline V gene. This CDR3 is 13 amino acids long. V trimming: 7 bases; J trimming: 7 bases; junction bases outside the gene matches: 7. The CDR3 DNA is TGCAGCGCTACTAGCGGGGTGGGTAATGAGCAGTTCTTC. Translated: CSATSGVGNEQFF.

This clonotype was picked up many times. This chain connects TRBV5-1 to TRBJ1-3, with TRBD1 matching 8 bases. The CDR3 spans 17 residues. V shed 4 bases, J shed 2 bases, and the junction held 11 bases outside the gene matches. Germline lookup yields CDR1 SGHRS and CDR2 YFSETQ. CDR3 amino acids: CASSLGTGGWTGNTIYF. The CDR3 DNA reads TGCGCCAGCAGCCTTGGCACAGGGGGATGGACTGGAAACACCATATATTTT.

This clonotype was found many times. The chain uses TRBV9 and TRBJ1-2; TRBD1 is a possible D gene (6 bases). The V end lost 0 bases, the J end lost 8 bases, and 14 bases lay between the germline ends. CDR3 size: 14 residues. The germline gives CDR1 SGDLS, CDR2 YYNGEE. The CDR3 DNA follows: TGTGCCAGCAGCGTAGGTAGGGGGATTGAAGGCTACACCTTC. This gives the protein CASSVGRGIEGYTF.

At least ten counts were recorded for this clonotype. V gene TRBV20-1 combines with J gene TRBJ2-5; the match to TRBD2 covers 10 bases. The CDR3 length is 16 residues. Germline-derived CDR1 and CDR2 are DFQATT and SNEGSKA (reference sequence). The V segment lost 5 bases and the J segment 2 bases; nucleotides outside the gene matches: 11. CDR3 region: CSAPPGLADPQETQYF. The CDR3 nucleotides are TGCAGTGCTCCCCCTGGACTAGCGGACCCACAAGAGACCCAGTACTTC.

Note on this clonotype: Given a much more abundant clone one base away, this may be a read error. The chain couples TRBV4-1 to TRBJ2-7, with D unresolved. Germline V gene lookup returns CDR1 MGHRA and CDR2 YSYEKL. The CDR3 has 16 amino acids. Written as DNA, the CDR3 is TGCGTCAGCAGCCCCCGCGCCGTAGTGACTTCCCACGAGCAGTACTTC. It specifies CVSSPRAVVTSHEQYF.

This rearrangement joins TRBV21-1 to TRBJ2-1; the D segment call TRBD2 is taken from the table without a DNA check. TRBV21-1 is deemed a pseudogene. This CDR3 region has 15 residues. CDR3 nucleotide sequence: TGTGCCAGTCCCTTGATCGGGCCCTCCTACAATGAGCAGTTCTTC. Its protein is CASPLIGPSYNEQFF.

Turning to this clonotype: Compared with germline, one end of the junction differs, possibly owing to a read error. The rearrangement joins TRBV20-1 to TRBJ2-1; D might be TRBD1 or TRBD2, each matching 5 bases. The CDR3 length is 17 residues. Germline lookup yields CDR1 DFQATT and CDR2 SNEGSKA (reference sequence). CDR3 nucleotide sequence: TGCTGTGCTAGAGATGACGGGGCGGCGAGCTCCTACAATGAGCAGTTCTTC. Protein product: CCARDDGAASSYNEQFF.

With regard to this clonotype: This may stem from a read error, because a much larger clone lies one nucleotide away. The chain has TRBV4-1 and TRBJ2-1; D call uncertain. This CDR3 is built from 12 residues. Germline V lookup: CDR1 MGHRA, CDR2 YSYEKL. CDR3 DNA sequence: TGCGTCAGCAGCCAAGTACACAATGAGCAGTTCTTC. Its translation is CVSSQVHNEQFF.

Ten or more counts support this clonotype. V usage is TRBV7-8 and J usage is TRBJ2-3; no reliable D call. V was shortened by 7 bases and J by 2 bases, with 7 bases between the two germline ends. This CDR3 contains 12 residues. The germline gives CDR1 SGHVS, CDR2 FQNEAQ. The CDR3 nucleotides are TGTGCCAGCACGATAACCACAGATACGCAGTATTTT. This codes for CASTITTDTQYF.

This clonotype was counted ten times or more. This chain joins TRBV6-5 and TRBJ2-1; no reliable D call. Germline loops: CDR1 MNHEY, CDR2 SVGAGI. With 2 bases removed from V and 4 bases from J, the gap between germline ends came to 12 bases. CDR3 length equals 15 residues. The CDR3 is CASSYTPDGYNEQFF. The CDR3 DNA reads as TGTGCCAGCAGTTACACCCCGGACGGTTACAATGAGCAGTTCTTC.

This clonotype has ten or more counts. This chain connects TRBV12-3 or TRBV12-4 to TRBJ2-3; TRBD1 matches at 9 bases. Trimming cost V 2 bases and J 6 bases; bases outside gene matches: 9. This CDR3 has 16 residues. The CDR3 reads CASSLWLGTGSDTQYF. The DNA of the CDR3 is TGTGCCAGCAGTTTATGGTTGGGGACAGGGTCGGATACGCAGTATTTT.

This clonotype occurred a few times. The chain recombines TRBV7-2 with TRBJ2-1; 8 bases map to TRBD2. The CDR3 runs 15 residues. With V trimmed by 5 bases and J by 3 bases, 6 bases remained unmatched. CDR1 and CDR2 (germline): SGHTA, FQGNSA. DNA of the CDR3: TGTGCCAGCAGCCAGGGACGGGGGGGCTACAATGAGCAGTTCTTC. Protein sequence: CASSQGRGGYNEQFF.

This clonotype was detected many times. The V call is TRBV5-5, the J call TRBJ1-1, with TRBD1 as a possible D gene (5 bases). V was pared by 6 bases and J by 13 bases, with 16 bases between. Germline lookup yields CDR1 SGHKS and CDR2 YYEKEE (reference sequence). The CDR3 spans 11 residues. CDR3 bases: TGTGCCAGCACCCTCGAGGGGAGAGGTTTCTTT. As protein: CASTLEGRGFF.

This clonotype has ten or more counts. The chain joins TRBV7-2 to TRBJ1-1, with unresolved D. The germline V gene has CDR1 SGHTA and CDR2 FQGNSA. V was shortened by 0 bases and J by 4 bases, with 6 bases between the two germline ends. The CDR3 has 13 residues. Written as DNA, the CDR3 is TGTGCCAGCAGCTTAGCCCCGGGCACTGAAGCTTTCTTT. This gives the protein CASSLAPGTEAFF.

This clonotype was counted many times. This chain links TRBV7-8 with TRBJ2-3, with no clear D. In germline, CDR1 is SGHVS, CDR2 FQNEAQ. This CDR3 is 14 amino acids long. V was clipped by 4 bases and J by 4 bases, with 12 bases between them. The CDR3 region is CASSSRWVADTQYF. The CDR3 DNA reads TGTGCCAGCAGCTCCCGGTGGGTCGCAGATACGCAGTATTTT.

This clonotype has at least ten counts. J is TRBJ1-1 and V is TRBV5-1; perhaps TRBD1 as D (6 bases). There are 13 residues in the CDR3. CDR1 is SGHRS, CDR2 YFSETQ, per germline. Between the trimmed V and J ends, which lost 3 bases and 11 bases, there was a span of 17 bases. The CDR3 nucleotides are TGCGCCAGCAGCTCCGTAACAGGGATCGAGGCTTTCTTT. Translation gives CASSSVTGIEAFF. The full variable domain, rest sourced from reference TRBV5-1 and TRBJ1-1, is KAGVTQTPRYLIKTRGQQVTLSCSPISGHRSVSWYQQTPGQGLQFLFEYFSETQRNKGNFPGRFSGRQFSNSRSEMNVSTLELGDSALYLCASSSVTGIEAFFGQGTRLTVV.

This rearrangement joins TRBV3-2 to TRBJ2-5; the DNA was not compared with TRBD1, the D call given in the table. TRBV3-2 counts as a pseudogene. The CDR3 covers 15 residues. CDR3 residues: CASSQECRGGETQYF. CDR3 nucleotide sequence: TGTGCCAGCAGCCAAGAATGCAGGGGGGGCGAGACCCAGTACTTC.

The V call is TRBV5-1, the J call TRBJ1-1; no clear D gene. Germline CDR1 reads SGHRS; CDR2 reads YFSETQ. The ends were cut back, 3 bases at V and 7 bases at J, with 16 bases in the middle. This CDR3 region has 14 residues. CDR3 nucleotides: TGCGCCAGCAGCTGGTCGGACCCAGCCAGTGAAGCTTTCTTT. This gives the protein CASSWSDPASEAFF.

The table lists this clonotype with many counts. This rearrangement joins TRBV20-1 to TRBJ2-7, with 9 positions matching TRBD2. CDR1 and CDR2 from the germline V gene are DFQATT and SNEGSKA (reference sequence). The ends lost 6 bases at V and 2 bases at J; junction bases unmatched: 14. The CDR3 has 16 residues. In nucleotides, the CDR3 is TGCAGTGCGAGGCGGTCCGGGACTAGCCTTCCCTACGAGCAGTACTTC. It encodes CSARRSGTSLPYEQYF.

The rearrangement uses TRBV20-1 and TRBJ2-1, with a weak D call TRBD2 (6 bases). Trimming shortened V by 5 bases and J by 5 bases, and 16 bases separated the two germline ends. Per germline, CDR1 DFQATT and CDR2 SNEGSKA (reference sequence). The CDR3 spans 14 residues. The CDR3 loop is CSALGAGSDNEQFF. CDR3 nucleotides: TGCAGTGCTTTAGGGGCGGGATCGGACAATGAGCAGTTCTTC.

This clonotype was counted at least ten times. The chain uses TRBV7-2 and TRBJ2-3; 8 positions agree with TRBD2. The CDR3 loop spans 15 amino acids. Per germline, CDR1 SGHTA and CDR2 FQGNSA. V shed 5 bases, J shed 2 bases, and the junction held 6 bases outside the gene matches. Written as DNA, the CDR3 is TGTGCCAGCAGCCCCACCGGGGGGGTCACAGATACGCAGTATTTT. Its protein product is CASSPTGGVTDTQYF.

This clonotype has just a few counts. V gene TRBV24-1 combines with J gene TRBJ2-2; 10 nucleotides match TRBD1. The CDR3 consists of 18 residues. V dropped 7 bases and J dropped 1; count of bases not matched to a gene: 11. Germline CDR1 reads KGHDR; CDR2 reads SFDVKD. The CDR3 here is CATSSGDRGPRNTGELFF. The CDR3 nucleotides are TGTGCCACCAGCTCGGGGGACAGGGGACCGCGGAACACCGGGGAGCTGTTTTTT.

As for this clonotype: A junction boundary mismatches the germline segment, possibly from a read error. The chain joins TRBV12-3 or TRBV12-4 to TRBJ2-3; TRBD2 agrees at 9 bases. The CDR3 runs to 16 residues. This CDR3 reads CPSSSRLAASTDTQYF. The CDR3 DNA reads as TGTCCCAGCAGTTCTCGACTAGCGGCTAGCACAGATACGCAGTATTTT.